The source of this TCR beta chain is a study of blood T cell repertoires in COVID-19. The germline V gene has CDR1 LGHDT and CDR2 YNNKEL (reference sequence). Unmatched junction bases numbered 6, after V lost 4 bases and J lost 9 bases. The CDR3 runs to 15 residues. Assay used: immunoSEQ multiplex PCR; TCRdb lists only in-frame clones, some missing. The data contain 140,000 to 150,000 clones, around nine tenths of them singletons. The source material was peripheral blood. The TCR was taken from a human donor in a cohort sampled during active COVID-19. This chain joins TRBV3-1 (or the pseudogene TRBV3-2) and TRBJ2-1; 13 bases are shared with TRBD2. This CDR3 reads CASSPRLAGGGEQFF. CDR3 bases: TGTGCCAGCAGCCCCAGACTAGCGGGGGGAGGTGAGCAGTTCTTC.